This TCR beta chain was observed in a study of T cell responses to AZD1222 COVID-19 vaccine. Study-level information: Both about-4-week and about-12-week second-dose recipients were combined.

Assay used: immunoSEQ multiplex PCR; TCRdb lists only in-frame clones, some missing. The sample holds under 150,000 clones; roughly 88% are singletons and the top ten take just over 9.5%. In regard to this clone: Its antigen is as yet unknown.

The CDR3 has 12 residues. Germline loops: CDR1 LNHDA, CDR2 SQIVND (reference sequence). General study findings and limits: Reports indicate that nearly half of spike-specific TCRs are directed at unmutated variant regions. Repertoires were sampled only after the peak T cell response.

This TCR derives from an adult in good health. Source: peripheral blood, taken on day 0 of AZD1222 vaccination. J is TRBJ2-1 and V is TRBV19, with D maybe TRBD2 (6 bases). The CDR3 DNA is TGTCCTAAGTGGAGGGGACACAATGAGCAGTTCTTC. It encodes CPKWRGHNEQFF.